What follows are 30 T cell receptor beta chains derived from one specimen sequenced in a study of T cells in Graves' hyperthyroidism and ophthalmopathy. Researchers amplified the TCR beta CDR3 regions from RNA transcripts. The HTBI primer set served for first-round RT-PCR of the TCR CDR3. One entry per CDR3 protein, called by TCRdb with MiXCR from the multiplex PCR reads. The sample yields hundreds of thousands of distinct CDR3 sequences, more than 45% seen once. The sequenced sample consisted of peripheral blood or thyroid tissue (not recorded which). The receptors here all came from a woman younger than 35 with Graves' hyperthyroidism.

In the case of this clonotype: Germline is not matched at one junction end, which may reflect a read error. V usage is TRBV7-7 and J usage is TRBJ2-2; TRBD2 might be the D (5 bases). The germline V gene has CDR1 SSHAT and CDR2 FNYEAQ (reference sequence). The CDR3 is made up of 14 amino acids. The CDR3 reads CASSLGLATGELFF. DNA for the CDR3: TGTGCTAGCAGCCTAGGACTGGCCACCGGGGAGCTGTTTTTT.

CDR3 nucleotides: TGTGCCAGCAGCTTCTATGGTGTGGGAGGAGGAGCCGGGGAGCTGTTTTTT. Translating gives CASSFYGVGGGAGELFF. The V and J genes are TRBV7-9 and TRBJ2-2; D might be TRBD2 (6 bases). Germline V gives CDR1 SEHNR, CDR2 FQNEAQ (reference sequence). The ends were cut back, 3 bases at V and 6 bases at J, with 20 bases in the middle. There are 17 residues in the CDR3. Together with reference TRBV7-9 and TRBJ2-2, the CDR3 gives the full variable domain: DTGVSQNPRHKITKRGQNVTFRCDPISEHNRLYWYRQTLGQGPEFLTYFQNEAQLEKSRLLSDRFSAERPKGSFSTLEIQRTEQGDSAMYLCASSFYGVGGGAGELFFGEGSRLTVL.

In its sample, this clonotype was seen many times. The rearrangement uses TRBV10-2 and TRBJ1-2; D is unresolved. The ends were cut back, 7 bases at V and 3 bases at J, with 12 bases in the middle. Germline CDR1 is WSHSY and CDR2 is SAAADI. The CDR3 covers 13 residues. This CDR3 is CASTPVIHYGYTF. In DNA form, the CDR3 reads TGCGCCAGCACGCCGGTAATCCACTATGGCTACACCTTC.

This clonotype has just a few counts. This sequence joins TRBV2 and TRBJ2-5, with unresolved D. The CDR3 is made up of 10 amino acids. The ends were cut back, 7 bases at V and 9 bases at J, with 9 bases in the middle. The V gene's germline CDR1 is SNHLY and CDR2 FYNNEI. CDR3 amino acids: CASNKFPQYF. The CDR3 DNA reads TGTGCCAGCAATAAGTTCCCCCAGTACTTC.

This clonotype came up many times. The chain couples TRBV7-6 to TRBJ1-5; unclear D gene. This CDR3 is built from 13 residues. Trimming took off 4 bases at V and 0 bases at J, with 4 bases between the two ends. Germline V gives CDR1 SGHVS, CDR2 FNYEAQ. In DNA, the CDR3 is TGTGCCAGCAGCTACAATAGCAATCAGCCCCAGCATTTT. Residues: CASSYNSNQPQHF.

This clonotype occurred a few times. This chain uses TRBV9 with TRBJ2-6, with 9 bases identical to TRBD1. From germline, CDR1 is SGDLS and CDR2 YYNGEE. Unmatched junction bases numbered 6, after V lost 5 bases and J lost 3 bases. This CDR3 has 16 amino acids. The CDR3 reads CASSLQGAVGANVLTF. CDR3 DNA sequence: TGTGCCAGCAGTTTACAGGGGGCGGTTGGGGCCAACGTCCTGACTTTC.

The CDR3 DNA reads as TGTGCCACCAGTGATGGACAGGGGCGGGCAGAGCAGTACTTC. Translated: CATSDGQGRAEQYF. The rearrangement links TRBV24-1 to TRBJ2-7; 9 positions agree with TRBD1. The CDR3 consists of 14 residues. Trimming took 3 bases from V and 7 from J; bases not matched to a gene: 6. Germline V lookup: CDR1 KGHDR, CDR2 SFDVKD.

This clonotype was seen more than once but under ten times. Here the CDR3 DNA reads TGTGCCAGCAGCCACGGGGCCACCTACGAGCAGTACTTC. This codes for CASSHGATYEQYF. The V and J genes are TRBV14 and TRBJ2-7; TRBD1 or TRBD2 may be the D gene (5 bases each). CDR3 length: 13 amino acids. Between the trimmed V and J ends, which lost 3 bases and 2 bases, there was a span of 8 bases. Germline values: CDR1 SGHDN, CDR2 FVKESK.

J is TRBJ1-6 and V is TRBV10-3, with TRBD1 identical over 7 bases. CDR3 length: 17 amino acids. The germline gives CDR1 ENHRY, CDR2 SYGVKD. V lost 6 bases to trimming and J lost 5 bases; unmatched junction nucleotides: 13. The CDR3 is CAIRPTSDQGDNSPLHF. For the CDR3, the DNA is TGTGCCATCAGGCCTACCTCGGATCAGGGGGATAATTCACCCCTCCACTTT.

This clonotype has a count of ten or more. The chain joins TRBV5-4 to TRBJ1-2; 7 nucleotides match TRBD1. J lost 4 bases, V lost 1 base, and 7 bases had no gene match. CDR1 and CDR2 (germline): SGHNT, YYREEE (reference sequence). The CDR3 extends over 15 amino acids. The CDR3 region is CASSLSDRVGYGYTF. The CDR3 DNA sequence: TGTGCCAGCAGCTTGAGCGACAGGGTCGGCTATGGCTACACCTTC.

This clonotype was seen only a few times. The genes are TRBV9 and TRBJ1-1; 9 nucleotides line up with TRBD1. J lost 0 bases, V lost 5 bases, and 11 bases had no gene match. The CDR3 totals 17 residues. Germline V gene lookup returns CDR1 SGDLS and CDR2 YYNGEE. The CDR3 sequence: CASSRRQGGYMNTEAFF. CDR3 DNA: TGTGCCAGCAGTCGTCGACAGGGGGGCTACATGAACACTGAAGCTTTCTTT.

The table lists this clonotype with many counts. V is TRBV10-3 and J is TRBJ2-5; TRBD2 might be the D (5 bases). Germline CDR1 and CDR2: ENHRY and SYGVKD. The CDR3 sequence is 14 residues long. V was clipped by 6 bases and J by 5 bases, with 16 bases between them. The CDR3 protein is CAISPAEARETQYF. For the CDR3, the DNA is TGTGCCATCAGCCCGGCGGAGGCACGGGAGACCCAGTACTTC.

As concerns this clonotype: Given a much more abundant clone one base away, this may be a read error. This chain connects TRBV29-1 to TRBJ2-7; no reliable D call. The CDR3 covers 12 residues. Germline values: CDR1 SQVTM, CDR2 ANQGSEA. V gave up 6 bases and J gave up 4 bases, with 13 bases separating them. The CDR3: CSVMAVNYEQYF. In DNA form, the CDR3 reads TGCAGCGTGATGGCGGTGAATTACGAGCAGTACTTC.

This clonotype was found many times. J is TRBJ2-5 and V is TRBV7-8, with D tentatively TRBD2 (7 bases). V was clipped by 5 bases and J by 9 bases, with 19 bases between them. The CDR3 runs to 14 residues. Germline V gives CDR1 SGHVS, CDR2 FQNEAQ. DNA of the CDR3: TGTGCCAGCAGCCCCCAGCGGGACAACACAGCCCAGTACTTC. The encoded protein is CASSPQRDNTAQYF.

This clonotype was seen a handful of times. J is TRBJ2-2 and V is TRBV9; D unclear. The germline V gene has CDR1 SGDLS and CDR2 YYNGEE. There are 13 residues in the CDR3. Trimming took 1 base from V and 3 from J, leaving 4 bases between them. Written as DNA, the CDR3 is TGTGCCAGCAGCGTATCCCACACCGGGGAGCTGTTTTTT. Translating it yields CASSVSHTGELFF.

The rearrangement links TRBV10-2 to TRBJ1-2; the D gene is possibly TRBD1 (5 bases). This CDR3 spans 13 amino acids. V lost 3 bases, J lost 6 bases, and 11 bases lay in between. Germline V gene lookup returns CDR1 WSHSY and CDR2 SAAADI. DNA of the CDR3: TGCGCCAGCAGTGATAGGGGCAGTGATGGCTACACCTTC. Protein product: CASSDRGSDGYTF.

Points on this clonotype: One end of the junction fails to match germline, which may point to a read error. The chain's CDR3 is CASSRRGVDGTEAFF. Here the CDR3 DNA reads TGTGCCAGCAGCCGGCGGGGGGTAGATGGCACTGAAGCTTTCTTT. The rearrangement links TRBV4-1 to TRBJ1-1, with D possibly TRBD1 on 5 matching bases. This CDR3 comprises 15 residues. Germline V gene data show CDR1 as MGHRA and CDR2 as YSYEKL.

The chain is built from TRBV7-9 and TRBJ2-7; 8 nucleotides line up with TRBD1. The CDR3 loop spans 14 amino acids. CDR1 SEHNR and CDR2 FQNEAQ come from the germline V gene (reference sequence). Unmatched junction bases numbered 7, after V lost 5 bases and J lost 4 bases. The CDR3 coding sequence is TGTGCCAGCAGCCTTCTCACAGGGGGGTACGAGCAGTACTTC. This encodes CASSLLTGGYEQYF.

The chain recombines TRBV19 with TRBJ1-1; D perhaps matches TRBD1 (5 bases). The CDR3 contains 12 residues. The ends were cut back, 7 bases at V and 6 bases at J, with 12 bases in the middle. The germline gives CDR1 LNHDA, CDR2 SQIVND (reference sequence). The CDR3 loop reads CASMGGFAEAFF. In DNA, the CDR3 is TGTGCCAGTATGGGGGGTTTCGCTGAAGCTTTCTTT.

The V call is TRBV24-1, the J call TRBJ2-5; a possible D gene is TRBD1 (7 bases). Germline CDR1 KGHDR, CDR2 SFDVKD. This CDR3 has 14 residues. Trimming pared 4 bases from V and 5 bases from J, leaving 13 bases between. The CDR3 loop reads CATSDATGRETQYF. CDR3 DNA sequence: TGTGCCACCAGTGACGCGACAGGGAGGGAGACCCAGTACTTC.

The sample holds many counts of this clonotype. V and J are TRBV7-9 and TRBJ1-4; TRBD1 is a possible D gene (6 bases). CDR3 length equals 15 residues. The V end lost 5 bases, the J end lost 7 bases, and 17 bases lay between the germline ends. The germline CDR1 and CDR2 sequences are SEHNR and FQNEAQ (reference sequence). The CDR3 sequence: CASSHREGSVEKLFF. In DNA, the CDR3 is TGTGCCAGCAGCCACAGGGAGGGCTCGGTTGAAAAACTGTTTTTT.

The chain carries TRBV10-3 and TRBJ1-1; TRBD1 matches 8 bases. Germline V gives CDR1 ENHRY, CDR2 SYGVKD. The CDR3 spans 14 residues. V was pared by 4 bases and J by 7 bases, with 8 bases of the junction left unmatched. CDR3 residues: CAISGGQVDIEAFF. The CDR3, as DNA: TGTGCCATCAGTGGGGGACAGGTGGATATTGAAGCTTTCTTT.

V gene TRBV10-3 combines with J gene TRBJ1-1; TRBD1 agrees at 7 bases. The CDR3 length is 14 residues. In germline, CDR1 is ENHRY, CDR2 SYGVKD. V shed 10 bases and J 6 bases; nucleotides not matched to a gene: 14. CDR3 in DNA: TGTGCCAGCAGAGAGCGGACAGGTAAAGCTGAAGCTTTCTTT. Amino acids: CASRERTGKAEAFF.

The table lists this clonotype with many counts. The chain carries TRBV7-9 and TRBJ1-4, with a possible D match to TRBD1 (6 bases). The CDR3 runs 15 residues. The germline V and J ends were trimmed by 1 base and 0 bases, with 6 bases remaining between them. Germline V gene lookup returns CDR1 SEHNR and CDR2 FQNEAQ (reference sequence). Written as DNA, the CDR3 is TGTGCCAGCAGCTTAGGGACAGCAACTAATGAAAAACTGTTTTTT. This codes for CASSLGTATNEKLFF.

This clonotype was observed at least ten times. The chain links TRBV10-2 to TRBJ2-7; TRBD2 matches 8 bases. This CDR3 region has 13 residues. From germline, CDR1 is WSHSY and CDR2 SAAADI. V was clipped by 8 bases and J by 7 bases; unmatched bases: 10. CDR3 loop: CASSREGTREQYF. The CDR3, as DNA: TGCGCCAGCTCCCGGGAGGGGACTAGAGAGCAGTACTTC.

This clonotype has only a few counts. The chain links TRBV12-3 or TRBV12-4 to TRBJ1-1; D gene uncertain. V lost 6 bases to trimming and J lost 3 bases, with 8 bases between them. CDR3 size: 12 residues. The CDR3 nucleotides read TGTGCCAGCAGCCCCTGGGACACTGAAGCTTTCTTT. Translated, it gives CASSPWDTEAFF.

This clonotype was found many times. The chain recombines TRBV15 with TRBJ2-7, with D unclear. The CDR3 runs 13 residues. Deletions cut 2 bases from V and 0 bases from J, with 5 bases between. Germline-derived CDR1 and CDR2 are LNHNV and YYDKDF (reference sequence). CDR3 coding DNA: TGTGCCACCAGCAGACGGACCTCCTACGAGCAGTACTTC. Amino acids: CATSRRTSYEQYF.

This clonotype has a count of ten or more. The rearrangement uses TRBV19 and TRBJ1-2; the D gene is possibly TRBD1 (6 bases). The CDR3 has 13 residues. Germline values: CDR1 LNHDA, CDR2 SQIVND (reference sequence). Trimming shortened V by 6 bases and J by 6 bases, and 14 bases separated the two germline ends. This chain's CDR3 is CASRGDGGHGYTF. Written as DNA, the CDR3 is TGTGCCAGTAGAGGCGACGGGGGCCATGGCTACACCTTC.

This clonotype has a count of ten or more. The V and J genes are TRBV7-2 and TRBJ1-1; D not resolved. V gave up 4 bases and J gave up 2 bases, with 8 bases separating them. The CDR3 is made up of 13 amino acids. From germline, CDR1 is SGHTA and CDR2 FQGNSA. The CDR3 loop is CASSWTTNTEAFF. The DNA of the CDR3 is TGTGCCAGCAGCTGGACCACTAACACTGAAGCTTTCTTT.

The rearrangement joins TRBV24-1 to TRBJ1-3; 7 nucleotides match TRBD1. The germline CDR1 and CDR2 sequences are KGHDR and SFDVKD. Trimming at V came to 4 bases and at J to 3 bases, leaving 8 bases not matched to a gene. This CDR3 contains 16 residues. The CDR3 loop is CATSDGGTANGNTIYF. The CDR3 coding sequence is TGTGCCACCAGTGACGGTGGGACAGCTAATGGAAACACCATATATTTT.